These 18 T cell receptor beta chains originate from one sample sequenced in a study of cytomegalovirus exposure and HLA in healthy donors. 60 Vbeta and 13 Jbeta primers were used in PCR. Measured with immunoSEQ multiplex PCR; TCRdb has only the in-frame clones, and not every one. The sample holds some 69,000 clones, roughly 84% seen once. The sequenced sample was PBMCs. Receptors originate from a woman aged 25 to 45 in good health and CMV-seronegative.

The chain combines TRBV7-2 with TRBJ2-5; no definite D call. The V end was cut by 1 base, the J end by 2 bases, with 11 bases between. The CDR3 extends over 15 amino acids. The germline gives CDR1 SGHTA, CDR2 FQGNSA. The CDR3 is CASSLDGRPQETQYF. The CDR3 coding sequence is TGTGCCAGCAGCTTAGACGGCAGGCCTCAAGAGACCCAGTACTTC.

V and J are TRBV6-4 and TRBJ1-2, with 9 bases matching TRBD1. This CDR3 is built from 14 residues. Looked up from germline, CDR1 is MRHNA and CDR2 is SNTAGT. J was trimmed by 5 bases and V by 4 bases; bases with no gene match: 5. The CDR3 sequence: CASSVTGGSYGYTF. The CDR3 DNA follows: TGTGCCAGCAGTGTTACAGGGGGCAGTTATGGCTACACCTTC.

This chain connects TRBV6-1 to TRBJ2-1; 11 bases align to TRBD2. The germline CDR1 and CDR2 sequences are MNHNS and SASEGT. V was pared by 6 bases and J by 5 bases, with 6 bases of the junction left unmatched. CDR3 length: 15 amino acids. The CDR3 DNA reads as TGTGCCAGCAGAAAGGGGGGACTAGCGGACAATGAGCAGTTCTTC. Its protein product is CASRKGGLADNEQFF.

V is TRBV11-3 and J is TRBJ2-5; D uncertain. This CDR3 region has 13 residues. Germline CDR1 reads SGHNT; CDR2 reads YENEEA. Trimming shortened V by 0 bases and J by 5 bases, and 7 bases separated the two germline ends. CDR3 coding DNA: TGTGCCAGCAGCTTAGAGCGCTGGGAGACCCAGTACTTC. It translates to CASSLERWETQYF.

Here the CDR3 DNA reads TGCGCCAGCAGCCTACGGGAGAATGAAAAACTGTTTTTT. Residues: CASSLRENEKLFF. This sequence joins TRBV4-1 and TRBJ1-4; no reliable D call. Trimming pared 4 bases from V and 5 bases from J, leaving 8 bases between. The CDR3 is 13 residues long. The germline CDR1 and CDR2 sequences are MGHRA and YSYEKL.

This rearrangement joins TRBV10-3 to TRBJ1-2, with 9 bases identical to TRBD1. The CDR3 runs to 14 residues. Germline V gene data show CDR1 as ENHRY and CDR2 as SYGVKD. V lost 8 bases, J lost 5 bases, and 9 bases stayed unmatched. DNA of the CDR3: TGTGCCATCCTTACAGGACAGGGGATGTATGGCTACACCTTC. It encodes CAILTGQGMYGYTF.

The chain has TRBV5-6 and TRBJ1-5; 8 bases agree with TRBD1. Germline V gene data show CDR1 as SGHDT and CDR2 as YYEEEE. The CDR3 length is 16 residues. The V segment lost 4 bases and the J segment 5 bases; nucleotides outside the gene matches: 11. CDR3 DNA: TGTGCCAGCAGCAAACAGGGGGTTTCGCGGGATCAGCCCCAGCATTTT. It is translated as CASSKQGVSRDQPQHF.

The V call is TRBV13, the J call TRBJ1-1, with D perhaps matching TRBD1 (5 bases). V was shortened by 5 bases and J by 4 bases, with 14 bases between the two germline ends. There are 14 residues in the CDR3. Germline V gives CDR1 PRHDT, CDR2 FYEKMQ (reference sequence). This CDR3 is CASSAQGGGTEAFF. CDR3 DNA: TGTGCCAGCAGCGCGCAGGGCGGGGGCACTGAAGCTTTCTTT.

On this clone: One junction end disagrees with the germline gene, perhaps due to a read error. The J gene is TRBJ1-4, the V gene TRBV19; no definite D call. Germline CDR1 reads LNHDA; CDR2 reads SQIVND (reference sequence). The CDR3 is 15 residues long. CDR3 bases: TGTGCCAGTAGTCTAGAACGGGGAGCTAATGAAAAACTGTTTTTT. Protein: CASSLERGANEKLFF. The full variable domain, its missing parts supplied by reference TRBV19 and TRBJ1-4, is DGGITQSPKYLFRKEGQNVTLSCEQNLNHDAMYWYRQDPGQGLRLIYYSQIVNDFQKGDIAEGYSVSREKKESFPLTVTSAQKNPTAFYLCASSLERGANEKLFFGSGTQLSVL.

J is TRBJ1-3 and V is TRBV30, with a weak D call TRBD1 (6 bases). The V gene lost 2 bases and the J gene lost 0 bases, with 11 bases spanning the gap. The germline V gene has CDR1 GTSNPN and CDR2 SVGIG (reference sequence). The length of the CDR3 is 15 residues. The CDR3 loop is CAWSFQGLSGNTIYF. The CDR3 DNA is TGTGCCTGGAGTTTTCAGGGGCTCTCTGGAAACACCATATATTTT.

The gene calls are TRBV7-9 and TRBJ2-1; D gene ambiguous. This CDR3 comprises 14 residues. Germline V gives CDR1 SEHNR, CDR2 FQNEAQ (reference sequence). V was trimmed by 2 bases and J by 5 bases, leaving 10 bases between them. The CDR3 DNA reads TGTGCCAGCAGCTTAATAGAGCTGCACAATGAGCAGTTCTTC. It translates to CASSLIELHNEQFF.

CDR3 DNA: TGTGCCAGCAGCCGGGGGGTATTTCAGGGAGAAGGCTCCTACGAGCAGTACTTC. Encoded protein: CASSRGVFQGEGSYEQYF. The chain employs TRBV7-6 and TRBJ2-7; TRBD2 matches at 7 bases. With V trimmed by 5 bases and J by 0 bases, 16 bases remained unmatched. Per germline, CDR1 SGHVS and CDR2 FNYEAQ. This CDR3 comprises 18 residues.

The chain is built from TRBV19 and TRBJ1-2; perhaps TRBD1 as D (6 bases). Germline CDR1 LNHDA, CDR2 SQIVND (reference sequence). The CDR3 length is 12 residues. CDR3: CVSGVPNYGYTF. The CDR3 DNA reads TGTGTCTCAGGGGTCCCAAACTATGGCTACACCTTC.

The rearrangement joins TRBV4-1 to TRBJ1-5; TRBD1 might be the D (6 bases). Trimming left V 0 bases short and J 7 bases short, with 13 bases between. The CDR3 has 15 amino acids. Germline CDR1 is MGHRA and CDR2 is YSYEKL. The CDR3 here is CASSQDRGARQPQHF. CDR3 DNA sequence: TGCGCCAGCAGCCAAGATCGGGGGGCCAGACAGCCCCAGCATTTT.

The V call is TRBV11-3, the J call TRBJ2-1, with 10 positions matching TRBD1. V was pared by 1 base and J by 9 bases, with 6 bases of the junction left unmatched. The CDR3 contains 15 residues. Germline lookup yields CDR1 SGHNT and CDR2 YENEEA. The CDR3 region is CASSLGAGQGSEQFF. CDR3 bases: TGTGCCAGCAGCTTAGGCGCGGGACAGGGGAGTGAGCAGTTCTTC. The variable domain in full, completed from reference TRBV11-3 and TRBJ2-1, reads EAGVVQSPRYKIIEKKQPVAFWCNPISGHNTLYWYLQNLGQGPELLIRYENEEAVDDSQLPKDRFSAERLKGVDSTLKIQPAELGDSAVYLCASSLGAGQGSEQFFGPGTRLTVL.

The rearrangement links TRBV27 to TRBJ2-7; 9 bases align to TRBD1. Unmatched junction bases numbered 14, after V lost 5 bases and J lost 6 bases. CDR1 and CDR2 from the germline V gene are MNHEY and SMNVEV (reference sequence). CDR3 length: 16 amino acids. CDR3 DNA: TGTGCCAGCAGTCCGTCCCCCGGGACAGGGAGTTCCGAGCAGTACGTC. This encodes CASSPSPGTGSSEQYV.

The chain employs TRBV30 and TRBJ2-5; TRBD1 is a possible D gene (5 bases). The DNA end is a closer match to TRBJ2-7, so the J assignment may be wrong. Germline V gene lookup returns CDR1 GTSNPN and CDR2 SVGIG (reference sequence). The CDR3 runs 13 residues. Written as DNA, the CDR3 is TGTGCCTGGAGTGAACTGGGGCGAAACGAGCAGTACTTC. Translated, it gives CAWSELGRNEQYF.

The chain is built from TRBV6-6 and TRBJ1-3; D ambiguous. In germline, CDR1 is MNHNY, CDR2 SVGAGI (reference sequence). V shed 2 bases and J shed 0 bases, with 8 bases lying between them. This CDR3 comprises 15 residues. CDR3 nucleotides: TGTGCCAGCAGTTACACAGATTACTCTGGAAACACCATATATTTT. This gives the protein CASSYTDYSGNTIYF.